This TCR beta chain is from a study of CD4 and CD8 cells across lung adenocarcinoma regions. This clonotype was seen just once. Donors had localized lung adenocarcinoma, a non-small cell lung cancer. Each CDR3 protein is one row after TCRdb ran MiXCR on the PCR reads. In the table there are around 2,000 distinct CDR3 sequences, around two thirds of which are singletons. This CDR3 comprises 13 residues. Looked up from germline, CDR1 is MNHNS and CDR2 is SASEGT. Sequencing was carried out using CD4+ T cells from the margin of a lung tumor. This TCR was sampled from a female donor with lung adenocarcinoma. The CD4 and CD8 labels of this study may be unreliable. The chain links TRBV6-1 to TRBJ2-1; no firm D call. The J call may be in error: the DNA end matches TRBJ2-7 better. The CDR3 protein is CASSVSGPGEQYF. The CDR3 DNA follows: TGTGCCAGCAGTGTGTCGGGCCCTGGGGAGCAGTACTTC.